A single sample is the source of the 5 T cell receptor beta chains below, sequenced in a study of blood T cell repertoires in COVID-19. Assay used: immunoSEQ multiplex PCR; TCRdb lists only in-frame clones, some missing. The sample yields 220,000 or so clones, around 86% seen once. The specimen sequenced was peripheral blood. The receptors here all came from a woman older than 75 with COVID-19, enrolled during active disease.

The chain is built from TRBV5-8 and TRBJ1-1; D gene unclear. Germline CDR1 SGHTS, CDR2 YDEGEE. The CDR3 covers 15 residues. Trimming removed 2 bases from V and 1 base from J, with 12 bases in between. Here the CDR3 reads CASSLQIGWNTEAFF. The DNA of the CDR3 is TGTGCCAGCAGCTTACAGATCGGTTGGAACACTGAAGCTTTCTTT.

V usage is TRBV27 and J usage is TRBJ2-3, with 7 nucleotides matching TRBD2. Germline V gives CDR1 MNHEY, CDR2 SMNVEV (reference sequence). The CDR3 loop spans 14 amino acids. With 3 bases clipped from V and 4 bases from J, the junction kept 4 bases outside the gene matches. The CDR3: CASSFGTSADTQYF. DNA of the CDR3: TGTGCCAGCAGTTTTGGAACTAGCGCAGATACGCAGTATTTT.

The J gene is TRBJ2-7, the V gene TRBV27, with 9 bases fitting TRBD1. Germline CDR1 is MNHEY and CDR2 is SMNVEV (reference sequence). The CDR3 runs 14 residues. The V gene end was trimmed by 6 bases and the J gene end by 1 base; junction bases not matched to a gene: 4. CDR3 loop: CASSAGTGSYEQYF. In DNA, the CDR3 is TGTGCCAGCAGCGCCGGGACAGGGTCCTACGAGCAGTACTTC.

CDR3 nucleotide sequence: TGTGCCTGGAGTTCTACGAGCGATGAGCAGTTCTTC. It specifies CAWSSTSDEQFF. The chain is built from TRBV30 and TRBJ2-1; unclear D gene. CDR3 length equals 12 residues. Germline V gene lookup returns CDR1 GTSNPN and CDR2 SVGIG (reference sequence). V was pared by 2 bases and J by 8 bases, with 10 bases between.

V gene TRBV7-8 combines with J gene TRBJ1-5; D is ambiguous. CDR1 and CDR2 (germline): SGHVS, FQNEAQ. The CDR3 is 14 amino acids. V lost 6 bases, J lost 0 bases, and 9 bases lay in between. This CDR3 reads CASRRGYSNQPQHF. CDR3 DNA: TGTGCCAGCAGGCGGGGTTATAGCAATCAGCCCCAGCATTTT. The complete variable domain, with remaining parts taken from reference TRBV7-8 and TRBJ1-5, reads GAGVSQSPRYKVAKRGQDVALRCDPISGHVSLFWYQQALGQGPEFLTYFQNEAQLDKSGLPSDRFFAERPEGSVSTLKIQRTQQEDSAVYLCASRRGYSNQPQHFGDGTRLSIL.